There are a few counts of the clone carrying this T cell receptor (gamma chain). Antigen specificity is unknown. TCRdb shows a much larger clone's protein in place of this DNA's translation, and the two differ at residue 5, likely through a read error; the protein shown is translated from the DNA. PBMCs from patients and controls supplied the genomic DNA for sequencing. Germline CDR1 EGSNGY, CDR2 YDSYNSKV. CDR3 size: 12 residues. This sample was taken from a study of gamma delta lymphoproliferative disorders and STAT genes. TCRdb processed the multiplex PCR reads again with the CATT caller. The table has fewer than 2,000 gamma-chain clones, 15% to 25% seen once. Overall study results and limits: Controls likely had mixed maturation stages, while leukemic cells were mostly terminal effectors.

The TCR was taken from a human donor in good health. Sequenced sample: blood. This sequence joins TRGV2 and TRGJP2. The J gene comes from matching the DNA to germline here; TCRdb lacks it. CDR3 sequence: CATWGGYWIKTF. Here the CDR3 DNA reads TGTGCCACCTGGGGCGGGTATTGGATCAAGACGTTT.